This T cell receptor beta chain was documented in a study of vaccination and CD4 T cells after COVID-19 (dated by TCRdb to the early 2020s). Background for the entire study: Every convalescent patient had a positive nasal swab PCR test for SARS-CoV-2, with mild disease in eight to ten patients and severe disease in one. In 10 COVID-19 convalescent patients and a few infection-naive healthy vaccine recipients, researchers compared the spike-specific CD4+ TCR repertoire from before mRNA vaccination with the repertoire from after. As controls, cultures received a CEFX viral epitope pool (the positive control), an HIV-1 Nef peptide pool (the negative control), or no peptide at all. Each participant got two doses of either the Pfizer-BioNTech BNT162b2 vaccine (n=8) or the Moderna mRNA-1273 vaccine (n=2). Culture stimuli were overlapping spike peptide pools from SARS-CoV-2 and from the common cold coronaviruses HCoV-NL63, HCoV-OC43 and HCoV-229E. Post-COVID blood samples were collected from convalescent patients a median of around 96 days after diagnosis, with a range of roughly 30 to 170 days. In the convalescent cohort there were six males and four females, among whom were two Hispanic individuals, seven Caucasians, two Asians and one multiracial person. Post-vaccine blood samples were obtained a median of around 67 days after the second vaccine dose, with a range of roughly 14 to 241 days. Study-wide findings and limitations: Among convalescent patients, a median about 90% of the SARS-CoV-2-reactive clones seen after vaccination appeared only after vaccination, which suggests priming specific to the vaccine. The study included relatively few convalescent patients and did not analyze early timepoints after natural infection. In convalescent patients, nearly all vaccine-specific clones (304 of 307) were found to be mono-reactive for SARS-CoV-2 spike rather than cross-reactive with common cold coronaviruses. The median number of SARS-CoV-2-reactive clonotypes rose from 21 after infection to some 37 after vaccination, but the change was not significant.

V is pared back by 5 bases and J by 5 bases, with 6 bases lying between the germline termini. The CDR3 holds 11 amino acids from the cysteine to the phenylalanine. Only the CDR3 portion is preserved as DNA: 33 bases, with reading frame beginning at the first base. Via the germline V gene (reference sequence), CDR1 is MNHEY and CDR2 SMNVEV. Of note for this clonotype: Its antigen is unknown. No much larger clone is present one base from it, and per-base qualities are unavailable.

The treatment or condition label for this specimen denotes: roughly ten-day PBMC culture with coronavirus spike peptide pools or control peptides (ViraFEST assay). The ViraFEST assay, used in the study, expanded antigen-specific T cells with peptide pools and then identified the expanded clonotypes through TCR sequencing. The convalescent patients' positive SARS-CoV-2 PCR tests were from March to December 2020, which was before the Alpha, Beta and Delta variants emerged in the United States. Each well held 2 million or so PBMCs cultured in IMDM containing approximately 5% human AB serum and 10 IU/ml IL-2, with 9 to 10 ug/ml peptide pools added. On days 3 and 7, half of the culture medium was replaced with fresh IL-2-containing medium. Once the cells had been in culture for 9 to 10 days, the EasySep CD4+ T cell isolation kit was used to isolate CD4+ T cells by negative selection. PBMCs were separated from whole blood using Ficoll-Paque Plus gradient centrifugation and then either used fresh or cryopreserved at -140C. Triplicate wells were generally used for each culture condition.

Library method: PCR. DNA from cultured CD4+ T cells was subjected to TCR sequencing with the Oncomine TCR Beta short-read assay at the Johns Hopkins FTIC core. The QIAamp micro DNA kit was used to extract genomic DNA from the cultured CD4+ T cells. Oncomine TCR Beta libraries from cultured CD4+ T cells were pooled using unique dual indexes and sequenced on an Illumina iSeq 100. The original pipeline was this. Non-productive sequences were filtered out, and CDR3s that did not start with C, did not end with F or W, or were shorter than 7 amino acids were discarded. The MANAFEST web application was used to identify antigen-specific clonotypes by comparing peptide-stimulated wells against reference wells and other culture wells. An FDR below 0.05, an odds ratio above 5, and a productive frequency above 0.1% in at least two of three replicate wells were required for clones to be considered positive. A clonotype counted as cross-reactive if it showed significant expansion both in the SARS-CoV-2 spike wells and in at least one common cold coronavirus spike condition. Levenshtein distances (stringdist) and unrooted phylogenetic trees (ape) in R version 3.6.1 were used to assess CDR3 homology. TCRdb trimmed public reads at Q25 via fastp, called clones via MiXCR and kept in-frame beta chains. For every CDR3 protein sequence, its rows merge into one entry that carries the most common genes and DNA. The V and J calls were determined by TCRdb, not by the authors. The sample table contains thousands of distinct CDR3 sequences; only one count was recorded for around two thirds of them. The ten largest clones take up approximately 19% of the sample.

Material: CD4+ T cells from blood, cultured in vitro. The source of this sequence is a human donor who had recovered from COVID-19. The chain uses TRBV27 and TRBJ2-5; too little of a D gene remains to name it. The CDR3 region: CASSNAETQYF. The DNA reads as follows: TGTGCCAGCAGTAACGCCGAGACCCAGTACTTC.